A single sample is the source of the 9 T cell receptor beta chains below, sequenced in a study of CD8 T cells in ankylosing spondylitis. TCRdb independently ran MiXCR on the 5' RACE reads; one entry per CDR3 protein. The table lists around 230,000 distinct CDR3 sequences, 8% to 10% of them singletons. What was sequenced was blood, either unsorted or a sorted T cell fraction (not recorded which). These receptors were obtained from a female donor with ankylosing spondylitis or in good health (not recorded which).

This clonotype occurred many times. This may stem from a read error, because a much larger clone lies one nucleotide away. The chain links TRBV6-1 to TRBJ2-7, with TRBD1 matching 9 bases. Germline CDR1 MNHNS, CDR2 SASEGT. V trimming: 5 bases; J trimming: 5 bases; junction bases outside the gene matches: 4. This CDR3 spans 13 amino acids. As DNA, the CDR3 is TGTGCCAGCAGTCCGGGACAGGGCCACGAGCAGTACTTC. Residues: CASSPGQGHEQYF.

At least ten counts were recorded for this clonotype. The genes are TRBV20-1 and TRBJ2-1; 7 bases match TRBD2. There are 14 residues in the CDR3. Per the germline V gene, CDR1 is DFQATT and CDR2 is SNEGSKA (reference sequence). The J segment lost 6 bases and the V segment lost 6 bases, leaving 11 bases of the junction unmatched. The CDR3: CSAAGGRAGNEQFF. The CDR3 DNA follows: TGCAGTGCAGCGGGTGGGAGGGCCGGCAATGAGCAGTTCTTC.

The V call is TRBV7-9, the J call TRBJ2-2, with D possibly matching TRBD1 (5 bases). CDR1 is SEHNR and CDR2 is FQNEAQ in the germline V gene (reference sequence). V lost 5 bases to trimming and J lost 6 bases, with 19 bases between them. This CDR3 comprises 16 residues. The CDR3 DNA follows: TGTGCCAGCAGCCCTTGGACAAGGAAAGGCTCCGGGGAGCTGTTTTTT. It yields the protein CASSPWTRKGSGELFF.

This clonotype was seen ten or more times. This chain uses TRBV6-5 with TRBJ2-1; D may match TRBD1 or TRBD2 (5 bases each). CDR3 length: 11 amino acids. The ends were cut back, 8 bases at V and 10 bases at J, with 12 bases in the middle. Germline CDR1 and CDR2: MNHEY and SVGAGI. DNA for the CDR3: TGTGCCAGCGAGGGACCCGCCGAGCAGTTCTTC. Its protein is CASEGPAEQFF.

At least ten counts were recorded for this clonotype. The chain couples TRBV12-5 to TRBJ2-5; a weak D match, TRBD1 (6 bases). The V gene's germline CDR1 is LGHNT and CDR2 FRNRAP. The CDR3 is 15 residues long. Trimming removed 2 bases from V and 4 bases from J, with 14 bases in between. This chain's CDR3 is CASGLTPDSLETQYF. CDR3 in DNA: TGTGCTAGTGGTTTGACCCCGGACAGTTTAGAGACCCAGTACTTC.

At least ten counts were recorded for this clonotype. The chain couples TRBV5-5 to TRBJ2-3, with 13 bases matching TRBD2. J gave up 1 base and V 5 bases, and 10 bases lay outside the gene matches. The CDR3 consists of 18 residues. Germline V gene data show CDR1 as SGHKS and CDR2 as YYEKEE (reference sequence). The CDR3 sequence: CASSSGTSGTQRTDTQYF. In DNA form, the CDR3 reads TGTGCCAGCAGTTCCGGGACTAGCGGGACCCAACGCACAGATACGCAGTATTTT.

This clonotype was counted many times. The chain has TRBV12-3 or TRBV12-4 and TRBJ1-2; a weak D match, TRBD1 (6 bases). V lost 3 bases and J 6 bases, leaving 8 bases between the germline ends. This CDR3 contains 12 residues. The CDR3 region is CASSFTGNGYTF. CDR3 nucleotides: TGTGCCAGCAGTTTCACAGGGAATGGCTACACCTTC.

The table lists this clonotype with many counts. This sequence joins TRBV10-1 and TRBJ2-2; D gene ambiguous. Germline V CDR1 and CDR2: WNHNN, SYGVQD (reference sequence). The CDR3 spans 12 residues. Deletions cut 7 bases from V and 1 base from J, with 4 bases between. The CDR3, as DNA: TGCGCCAGCAATCAGAACACCGGGGAGCTGTTTTTT. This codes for CASNQNTGELFF.

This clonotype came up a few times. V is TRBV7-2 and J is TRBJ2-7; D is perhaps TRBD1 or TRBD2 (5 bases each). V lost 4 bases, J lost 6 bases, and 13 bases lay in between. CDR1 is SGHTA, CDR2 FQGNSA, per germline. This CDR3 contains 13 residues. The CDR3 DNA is TGTGCCAGCAGCTATCTGGGGGAAAGCGAGCAGTACTTC. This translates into CASSYLGESEQYF. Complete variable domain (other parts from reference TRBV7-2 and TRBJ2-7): GAGVSQSPSNKVTEKGKDVELRCDPISGHTALYWYRQSLGQGLEFLIYFQGNSAPDKSGLPSDRFSAERTGGSVSTLTIQRTQQEDSAVYLCASSYLGESEQYFGPGTRLTVT.